The rows below give T cell receptor beta chains drawn from one sample of a study of cytomegalovirus exposure and HLA in healthy donors. The method was immunoSEQ multiplex PCR; TCRdb's version includes in-frame clones alone and lacks a portion of them. This sample yields 250,000 to 350,000 clones, of which roughly 80% are seen a single time; about 0.3% belongs to the top ten. The sample was PBMCs. The receptors were gathered from a girl between 2 and 10 years old in good health and CMV-seronegative. Each CDR3 is given with its conserved first and last residue. The order of the fields is V gene, D gene, CDR3 protein. D genes are given only for firm matches.

>TRBV5-6|.
CASSINRVSNSYNEQFF
>TRBV27|TRBD1
CASSLSQGDSKDSPLHF
>TRBV28|TRBD2
CASSFLTSAFYEQYF
>TRBV10-3|.
CAISGDSRNYGYTF
>TRBV28|TRBD2
CASSTAGRNTGELFF
>TRBV6-5|TRBD2
CASSYGLAGAYEQYF
>TRBV13|TRBD2
CASSIGGTSGRAGGELFF
>TRBV20-1|.
CSASPSYEQYF
>TRBV10-1|.
CASSEGQLGDQPQHF
>TRBV4-2|TRBD2
CASSLAGPVQETQYF
>TRBV10-2|.
CASKESEPTYEQYF
>TRBV28|.
CASSFGGDYGYTF
>TRBV28|.
CASSLWTPSYNSPLHF
>TRBV10-3|TRBD2
CAIGSGRPGNEQYF
>TRBV30|.
CAWSRVGGELFF
>TRBV14|TRBD1
CASSDKQGALRKNEQFF
>TRBV5-6|.
CASSSSRGGDEQYF
>TRBV28|.
CATRRASVPQNNEQFF
>TRBV4-2|.
CASSQPRDRRQETQYF
>TRBV14|.
CASSPGGSGDTQYF
>TRBV28|.
CASSPYMGGRQGEAFF
>TRBV4-1|TRBD2
CASSQVGLAESTDTQYF
>TRBV6-1|.
CASRQQGGGELFF
>TRBV7-2|.
CASSFSAGTYEQYF
>TRBV9|TRBD1
CASSVGGTGSHEQYF
>TRBV19|.
CASSTPYEQYF
>TRBV28|.
CASSFPDNEQFF
>TRBV5-5|.
CASSFNPGTLGYTF
>TRBV28|.
CASSLIDRTPTDTQYF
>TRBV27|.
CASSLQISYEQYF
>TRBV28|.
CASSLWGDGYTF
>TRBV6-1|.
CASSEYARVHEQYF
>TRBV12-5|.
CASGLSSDSPSNQPQHF
>TRBV30|TRBD2
CAWSVGLAGGTDTQYF
>TRBV19|TRBD2
CASSPGLADNEQFF
>TRBV6-1|TRBD2
CASSGLAGVWGETQYF
>TRBV7-8|.
CASSLGQNYGYTF
>TRBV16|TRBD1
CASSPGTAIEPQHF
>TRBV6-6|TRBD2
CASSYSGGRAGDEQFF
>TRBV7-9|TRBD2
CASSSLRGSMSNEQFF